The clone carrying this TCR beta chain was counted between two and nine times. Its target is unknown. This sample stems from a study of response to subunit inactivated influenza vaccine. Overall study results and limits: It was suggested by the authors that few new T cells are recruited by each seasonal influenza vaccination.

MiXCR, applied by TCRdb to the RT-PCR reads, yields one record per CDR3 protein. The sample contains about 650,000 distinct CDR3 sequences, more than 15% of which appear only once. The CDR3 length is 13 residues. CDR1 and CDR2 from the germline V gene are SNHLY and FYNNEI. After removal of 5 bases from V and 3 bases from J, the junction contained 4 bases not matched to a gene. The chain is built from TRBV2 and TRBJ2-7; 7 nucleotides align to TRBD1. The sequence was obtained from a middle-aged man who received an inactivated influenza vaccine. The sequencing here drew on PBMCs from blood, taken 12 days after vaccination. Written as DNA, the CDR3 is TGTGCCAGCAGTAAGGGACAGTACTACGAGCAGTACTTC. The encoded protein is CASSKGQYYEQYF. The full variable domain, with the rest looked up from reference TRBV2 and TRBJ2-7, is EPEVTQTPSHQVTQMGQEVILRCVPISNHLYFYWYRQILGQKVEFLVSFYNNEISEKSEIFDDQFSVERPDGSNFTLKIRSTKLEDSAMYFCASSKGQYYEQYFGPGTRLTVT.